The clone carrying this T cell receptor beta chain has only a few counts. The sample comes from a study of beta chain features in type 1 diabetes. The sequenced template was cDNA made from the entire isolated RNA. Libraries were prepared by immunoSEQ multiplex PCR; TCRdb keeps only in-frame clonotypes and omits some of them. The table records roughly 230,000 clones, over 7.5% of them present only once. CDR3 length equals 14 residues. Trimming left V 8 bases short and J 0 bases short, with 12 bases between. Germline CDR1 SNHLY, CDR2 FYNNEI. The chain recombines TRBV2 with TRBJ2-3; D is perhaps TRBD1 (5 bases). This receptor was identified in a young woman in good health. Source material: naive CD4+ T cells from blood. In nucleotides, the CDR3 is TGTGCCAGCTGCAGGACATATAGCACAGATACGCAGTATTTT. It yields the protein CASCRTYSTDTQYF.